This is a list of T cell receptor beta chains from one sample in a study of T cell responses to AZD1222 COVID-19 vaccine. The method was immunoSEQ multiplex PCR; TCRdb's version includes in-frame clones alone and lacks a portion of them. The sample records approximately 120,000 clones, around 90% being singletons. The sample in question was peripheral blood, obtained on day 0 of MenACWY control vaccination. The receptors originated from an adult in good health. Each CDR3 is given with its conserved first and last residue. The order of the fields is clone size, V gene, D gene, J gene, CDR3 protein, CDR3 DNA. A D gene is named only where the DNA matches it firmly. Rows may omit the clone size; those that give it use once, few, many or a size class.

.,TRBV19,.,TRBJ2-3,CASDNVRRERADTQYF,TGTGCCAGTGATAATGTCAGACGGGAGCGGGCAGATACGCAGTATTTT
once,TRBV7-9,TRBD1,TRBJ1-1,CASSLTGMNTEAFF,TGTGCCAGCAGCTTGACAGGGATGAACACTGAAGCTTTCTTT
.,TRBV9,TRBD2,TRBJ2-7,CASSSSTGLAGGQFYEQYF,TGTGCCAGCAGTTCTAGTACGGGACTAGCGGGGGGGCAGTTCTACGAGCAGTACTTC
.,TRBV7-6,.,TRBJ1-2,CASRPYPGREADGYTF,TGTGCCAGCAGACCTTACCCAGGCAGGGAGGCGGATGGCTACACCTTC
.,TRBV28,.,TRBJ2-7,CASSPGRTQPPYEQYF,TGTGCCAGCAGCCCGGGACGGACCCAACCCCCCTACGAGCAGTACTTC
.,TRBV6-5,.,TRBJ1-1,CASIPTGGTEAFF,TGTGCCAGCATTCCAACTGGGGGCACTGAAGCTTTCTTT
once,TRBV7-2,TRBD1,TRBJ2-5,CASSLMGQGGETQYF,TGTGCCAGCAGCTTAATGGGACAGGGTGGGGAGACCCAGTACTTC
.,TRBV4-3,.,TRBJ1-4,CASSQLTGQAGEKLFF,TGCGCCAGCAGCCAATTAACGGGGCAGGCGGGGGAAAAACTGTTTTTT
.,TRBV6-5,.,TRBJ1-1,CASSYEDFTEAFF,TGTGCCAGCAGTTACGAAGACTTCACTGAAGCTTTCTTT
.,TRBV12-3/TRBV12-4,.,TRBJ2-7,CASSLYPDYEQYF,TGTGCCAGCAGTTTATACCCCGACTACGAGCAGTACTTC
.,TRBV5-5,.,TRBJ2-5,CASSLGMGQETQYF,TGTGCCAGCAGCTTGGGAATGGGCCAAGAGACCCAGTACTTC
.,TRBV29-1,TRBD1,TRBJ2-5,CSVGTGGQETQYF,TGCAGCGTAGGGACAGGGGGGCAAGAGACCCAGTACTTC
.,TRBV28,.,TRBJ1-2,CASNQATVNYGYTF,TGTGCCAGCAACCAGGCCACTGTTAACTATGGCTACACCTTC
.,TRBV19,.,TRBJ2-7,CASSTWDEPYEQYF,TGTGCCAGTAGTACTTGGGACGAACCCTACGAGCAGTACTTC
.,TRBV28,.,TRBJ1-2,CASSELEIPRGCTF,TGTGCCAGCAGCGAACTCGAAATTCCCCGTGGATGCACCTTC